This T cell receptor beta chain is from a study of blood T cells in healthy people across ages. Findings and limits, study-wide: Unsorted PBMCs prevented conclusive naive versus antigen-experienced comparison.

The use of a sample-barcoded 5' primer and a J-beta primer mix characterized a second PCR of roughly 6 to 11 cycles. TCRdb analysed the 5' RACE reads with MiXCR anew, one entry per CDR3 protein. Of some 860,000 distinct CDR3 sequences in the sample, more than 55% were seen once. Germline loops: CDR1 GTSNPN, CDR2 SVGIG (reference sequence). CDR3 size: 13 residues. V shed 2 bases and J shed 4 bases, with 9 bases lying between them. To note about this clonotype: The antigen remains undetermined.

Healthy Caucasians from Russia aged about 6 to 95 served as donors. The material sequenced was blood. The chain is built from TRBV30 and TRBJ1-5; unclear D gene. This clonotype originated in a man in his forties or fifties in good health. In nucleotides, the CDR3 is TGTGCCTGGAGTACTCGGGGTAATCAGCCCCAGCATTTT. This gives the protein CAWSTRGNQPQHF.